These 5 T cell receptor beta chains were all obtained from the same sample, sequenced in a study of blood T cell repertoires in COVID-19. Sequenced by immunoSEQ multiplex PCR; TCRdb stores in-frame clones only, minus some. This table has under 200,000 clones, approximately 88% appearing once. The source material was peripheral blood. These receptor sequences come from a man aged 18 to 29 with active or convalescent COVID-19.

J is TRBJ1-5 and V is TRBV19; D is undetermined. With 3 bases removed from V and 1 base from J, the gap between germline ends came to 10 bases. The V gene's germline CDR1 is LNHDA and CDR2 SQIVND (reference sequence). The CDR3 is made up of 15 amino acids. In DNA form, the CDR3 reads TGTGCCAGTAGTATCTCGGGGATAAGCAATCAGCCCCAGCATTTT. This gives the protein CASSISGISNQPQHF.

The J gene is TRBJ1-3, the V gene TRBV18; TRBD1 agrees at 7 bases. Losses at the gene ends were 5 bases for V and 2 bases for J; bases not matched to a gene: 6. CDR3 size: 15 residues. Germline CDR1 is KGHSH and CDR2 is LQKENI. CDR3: CASSKTGAPGNTIYF. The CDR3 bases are TGTGCCAGCTCAAAAACAGGGGCTCCTGGAAACACCATATATTTT.

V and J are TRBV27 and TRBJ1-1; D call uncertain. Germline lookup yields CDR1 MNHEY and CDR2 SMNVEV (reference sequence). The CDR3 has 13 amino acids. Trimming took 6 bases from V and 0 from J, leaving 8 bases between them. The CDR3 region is CASRGGMNTEAFF. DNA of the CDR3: TGTGCCAGCAGGGGAGGGATGAACACTGAAGCTTTCTTT.

The CDR3 region is CASSPYRAHSGNTIYF. The CDR3, as DNA: TGTGCCAGTAGTCCGTACAGAGCCCACTCTGGAAACACCATATATTTT. V gene TRBV19 combines with J gene TRBJ1-3, with D unresolved. V dropped 5 bases and J dropped 0 bases, with 14 bases sitting between them. In germline, CDR1 is LNHDA, CDR2 SQIVND (reference sequence). The CDR3 has 16 residues.

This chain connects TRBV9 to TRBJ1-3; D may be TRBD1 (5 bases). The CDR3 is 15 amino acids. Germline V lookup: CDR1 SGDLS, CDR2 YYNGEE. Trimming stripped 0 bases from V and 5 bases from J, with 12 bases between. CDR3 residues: CASSVVREPRNTIYF. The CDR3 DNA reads TGTGCCAGCAGCGTAGTCAGGGAACCGAGAAACACCATATATTTT. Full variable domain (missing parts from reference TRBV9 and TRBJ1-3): DSGVTQTPKHLITATGQRVTLRCSPRSGDLSVYWYQQSLDQGLQFLIQYYNGEERAKGNILERFSAQQFPDLHSELNLSSLELGDSALYFCASSVVREPRNTIYFGEGSWLTVV.